The 5 T cell receptor beta chains below all came from one sample that was sequenced in a study of blood T cell repertoires in COVID-19. Measured with immunoSEQ multiplex PCR; TCRdb has only the in-frame clones, and not every one. The sample yields approximately 90,000 clones, about four fifths seen once. The material sequenced was peripheral blood. The receptor source for this set is a woman older than 75 with acute or convalescent COVID-19.

This clone was observed once. The chain links TRBV27 to TRBJ2-2; TRBD2 aligns across 8 bases. Germline values: CDR1 MNHEY, CDR2 SMNVEV (reference sequence). The CDR3 spans 14 residues. V was pared by 9 bases and J by 4 bases, with 7 bases of the junction left unmatched. In nucleotides, the CDR3 is TGTGCCAGTTTTAGCGGGAAGGGCACCGGGGAGCTGTTTTTT. This sequence encodes CASFSGKGTGELFF.

The V call is TRBV2, the J call TRBJ1-5; 7 nucleotides agree with TRBD1. Germline V gene lookup returns CDR1 SNHLY and CDR2 FYNNEI. J was trimmed by 4 bases and V by 6 bases; bases with no gene match: 6. This CDR3 spans 14 amino acids. DNA for the CDR3: TGTGCCAGCAGGGTCGCACAGGGGAATCAGCCCCAGCATTTT. Translating it yields CASRVAQGNQPQHF.

For this clone: Other DNA sequences in this sample translate to the same CDR3. The chain is built from TRBV5-1 and TRBJ2-3; TRBD2 is a possible D gene (5 bases). Trimming removed 0 bases at V and 0 bases at J, with 5 bases between. The CDR3 sequence is 14 residues long. Germline CDR1 and CDR2: SGHRS and YFSETQ. The CDR3 DNA follows: TGCGCCAGCAGCTTGGGGACTAGCACAGATACGCAGTATTTT. Protein: CASSLGTSTDTQYF.

This rearrangement joins TRBV19 to TRBJ2-3; 7 bases agree with TRBD2. Germline-derived CDR1 and CDR2 are LNHDA and SQIVND (reference sequence). With V trimmed by 3 bases and J by 2 bases, 2 bases remained unmatched. The CDR3 covers 14 residues. The CDR3: CASSMGGFTDTQYF. The CDR3 DNA is TGTGCCAGTAGTATGGGGGGGTTCACAGATACGCAGTATTTT.

CDR3 region: CSVRTSGETQYF. The CDR3 DNA follows: TGCAGCGTTAGGACTAGCGGGGAGACCCAGTACTTC. The chain is built from TRBV29-1 and TRBJ2-5, with TRBD2 matching over 11 bases. V shed 5 bases and J 5 bases; nucleotides not matched to a gene: 1. The CDR3 length is 12 residues. CDR1 and CDR2 (germline): SQVTM, ANQGSEA.